The rows below give T cell receptor beta chains drawn from one sample of a study of T cells after yellow fever vaccination. TCRdb ran MiXCR on the 5' RACE reads and lists one entry per CDR3 protein. The sample holds 300,000 to 350,000 distinct CDR3 sequences, 9.5% to 12% seen once. The source material was CD4+ T cells sorted from PBMCs, sampled 45 days after the yellow fever booster vaccination. These TCRs come from a young man who received the YFV17D yellow fever vaccine. CDR3s include the opening cysteine and the closing phenylalanine or tryptophan. D genes are given only for firm matches. Some rows have no size entry. The others give once, few or many, or a class for an expanded clone.

cdr3_aa	cdr3_nt	v_call	j_call	clone_size	d_call
CSASAGGSFTDTQYF	TGCAGCGCCAGTGCGGGGGGCTCGTTTACAGATACGCAGTATTTT	TRBV29-1	TRBJ2-3	.	TRBD2
CSARKPNSPLHF	TGCAGTGCTAGAAAGCCTAATTCACCCCTCCACTTT	TRBV20-1	TRBJ1-6	many	.
CSARDRTLGTGLTEAFF	TGCAGTGCTAGAGACCGCACCCTCGGGACAGGGCTCACTGAAGCTTTCTTT	TRBV20-1	TRBJ1-1	.	TRBD1
CAIRKSAPTGEQFF	TGTGCCATCCGAAAGTCTGCTCCTACGGGTGAGCAGTTCTTC	TRBV12-3/TRBV12-4	TRBJ2-1	few	.
CASAAQGEAFF	TGTGCCAGCGCCGCGCAGGGTGAAGCTTTCTTT	TRBV10-3	TRBJ1-1	.	.
CASSSERSDTQYF	TGCGCCAGCAGCTCCGAAAGATCAGATACGCAGTATTTT	TRBV5-1	TRBJ2-3	many	.
CASSEQGGGGYTF	TGTGCCAGCAGTGAACAGGGGGGAGGAGGCTACACCTTC	TRBV2	TRBJ1-2	.	TRBD1
CSVGTGGTDTQYF	TGCAGCGTTGGGACAGGGGGCACAGATACGCAGTATTTT	TRBV29-1	TRBJ2-3	many	TRBD1
CASSTMDSQETQYF	TGCGCCAGCAGCACGATGGACAGCCAAGAGACCCAGTACTTC	TRBV5-1	TRBJ2-5	few	.
CASSYRASGGETYEQYF	TGTGCCAGCAGTTACAGGGCTAGCGGGGGGGAGACCTACGAGCAGTACTTC	TRBV6-5	TRBJ2-7	many	TRBD2
CASSVVRDSLGGEQFF	TGTGCCAGCAGCGTAGTACGGGACAGTCTCGGGGGTGAGCAGTTCTTC	TRBV9	TRBJ2-1	few	.
CASSSRDGLETQYF	TGTGCCAGCAGCTCAAGAGACGGGCTCGAGACCCAGTACTTC	TRBV9	TRBJ2-5	.	.
CASSPKRAGPLQETQYF	TGTGCCAGCTCACCAAAGAGGGCAGGGCCCCTCCAAGAGACCCAGTACTTC	TRBV18	TRBJ2-5	.	.
CASSLSPNYGYTF	TGCGCCAGCAGCTTGTCGCCCAACTATGGCTACACCTTC	TRBV5-1	TRBJ1-2	few	.
CAWRGKRQTDTQYF	TGTGCCTGGAGGGGAAAACGACAGACAGATACGCAGTATTTT	TRBV30	TRBJ2-3	.	.
CSVGEETQYF	TGCAGCGTTGGGGAAGAGACCCAGTACTTC	TRBV29-1	TRBJ2-5	.	.
CASRSPAGVYEQFF	TGTGCCAGCAGATCACCCGCTGGGGTTTATGAGCAGTTCTTC	TRBV12-3/TRBV12-4	TRBJ2-1	few	.
CASSERGQGYYGYTF	TGTGCCAGCAGTGAACGGGGCCAGGGCTACTATGGCTACACCTTC	TRBV2	TRBJ1-2	many	.
CASSRPWRSPKSNQPQHF	TGTGCCAGCAGCCGCCCATGGCGGTCGCCCAAGAGCAATCAGCCCCAGCATTTT	TRBV7-2	TRBJ1-5	many	.
CSARAGLWDQPQHF	TGCAGTGCTAGGGCGGGACTCTGGGATCAGCCCCAGCATTTT	TRBV20-1	TRBJ1-5	.	.
CASSRDRVRGYTF	TGTGCCAGCAGCCGTGACAGGGTTCGCGGCTACACCTTC	TRBV7-2	TRBJ1-2	few	TRBD1
CASSRRGGIETQYF	TGTGCCAGCAGCCGAAGGGGGGGGATAGAGACCCAGTACTTC	TRBV7-2	TRBJ2-5	.	.
CASSPRTAYGYTF	TGTGCCAGCAGCCCCCGGACAGCCTATGGCTACACCTTC	TRBV7-2	TRBJ1-2	.	.
CASSVGTADTGELFF	TGTGCCAGTAGTGTTGGGACAGCGGACACCGGGGAGCTGTTTTTT	TRBV19	TRBJ2-2	few	TRBD1
CASRSPPGQGNSGELFF	TGTGCCAGCAGATCCCCCCCGGGACAGGGGAATTCCGGGGAGCTGTTTTTT	TRBV27	TRBJ2-2	few	TRBD1
CASSSSFSRMNTEAFF	TGCGCCAGCAGCTCCTCGTTTAGCCGGATGAACACTGAAGCTTTCTTT	TRBV5-1	TRBJ1-1	many	.
CASSPRQGSAQYF	TGTGCCAGCAGCCCCCGACAGGGGTCGGCCCAGTACTTC	TRBV9	TRBJ2-5	many	TRBD1
CASRSSVEDTDTQYF	TGCGCCAGCAGGTCCAGCGTCGAAGACACAGATACGCAGTATTTT	TRBV5-1	TRBJ2-3	.	.
CASSEQGAPVTEAFF	TGTGCCAGCAGCGAACAGGGGGCGCCCGTCACTGAAGCTTTCTTT	TRBV7-3	TRBJ1-1	.	TRBD1